The text below deals with one T cell receptor (beta chain). The target antigen is unknown. Assay: immunoSEQ multiplex PCR; the TCRdb copy retains only in-frame clones and omits some. The repertoire holds tens of thousands of clones, roughly 88% seen once, with 0.095% to 0.11% in the top ten. The data are from a study of graft-versus-host responses after intestinal transplantation. The wider study: Grafts were multivisceral, liver-intestinal, or isolated intestinal. Anti-thymocyte globulin induction, then tacrolimus and steroids for roughly 3 years, went to all recipients.

Overall study findings and caveats: The study associated peak circulating GvH clone levels with early post-transplant HvG declines. GvH clones surfaced in recipient marrow, some emerging earlier in ileum or blood.

The CDR3 has 14 residues. With 0 bases removed from V and 11 bases from J, the gap between germline ends came to 16 bases. The germline gives CDR1 ENHRY, CDR2 SYGVKD. The sample consisted of unstimulated CD4+ T cells sorted from spleen or lymph node cells, taken before intestinal transplant. This receptor was obtained from a human donor who received an intestinal transplant. V and J are TRBV10-3 and TRBJ1-1; possibly TRBD1 for D (6 bases). This chain's CDR3 is CAISESWGTFGAFF. The CDR3 DNA follows: TGTGCCATCAGTGAGTCATGGGGGACATTTGGGGCTTTCTTT.